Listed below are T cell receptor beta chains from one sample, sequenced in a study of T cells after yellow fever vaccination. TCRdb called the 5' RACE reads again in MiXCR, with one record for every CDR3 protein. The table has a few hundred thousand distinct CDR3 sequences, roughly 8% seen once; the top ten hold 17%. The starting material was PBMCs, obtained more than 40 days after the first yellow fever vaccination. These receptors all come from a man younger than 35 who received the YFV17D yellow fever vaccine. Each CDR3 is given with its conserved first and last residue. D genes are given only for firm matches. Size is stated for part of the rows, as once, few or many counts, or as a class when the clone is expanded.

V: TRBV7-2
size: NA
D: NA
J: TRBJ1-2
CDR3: CASSLVSLMPSYGYTF
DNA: TGTGCCAGCAGCTTAGTCTCTCTCATGCCCTCCTATGGCTACACCTTC

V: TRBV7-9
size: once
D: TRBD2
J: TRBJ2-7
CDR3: CACSLEISGGISYEQYF
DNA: TGCGCCTGCAGCTTAGAGATAAGCGGGGGGATCTCCTACGAGCAGTACTTC

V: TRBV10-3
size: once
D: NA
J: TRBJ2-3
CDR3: CAISGSTDTQYF
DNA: TGTGCCATCAGTGGAAGCACAGATACGCAGTATTTT

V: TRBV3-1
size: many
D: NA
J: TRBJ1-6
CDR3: CASSPTGFYNSPLHF
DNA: TGTGCCAGCAGCCCCACAGGGTTCTATAATTCACCCCTCCACTTT

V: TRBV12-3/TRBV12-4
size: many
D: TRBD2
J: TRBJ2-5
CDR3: CASSRKRLAGGEIGETQYF
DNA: TGTGCCAGCAGCCGAAAACGACTAGCGGGGGGCGAGATCGGGGAGACCCAGTACTTC

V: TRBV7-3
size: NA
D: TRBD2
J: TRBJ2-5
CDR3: CASSLGGGEQETQYF
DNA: TGTGCCAGCAGCCTTGGCGGGGGGGAGCAAGAGACCCAGTACTTC

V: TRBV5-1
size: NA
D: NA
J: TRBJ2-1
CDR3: CASSLEEVLTFNEQFF
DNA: TGCGCCAGCAGCTTGGAAGAGGTACTTACATTCAATGAGCAGTTCTTC

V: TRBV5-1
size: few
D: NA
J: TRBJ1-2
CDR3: CASSLGPGEYGYTF
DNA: TGCGCCAGCAGCTTGGGTCCGGGCGAATATGGCTACACCTTC

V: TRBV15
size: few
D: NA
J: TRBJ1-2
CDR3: CATTGSYGYTF
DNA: TGTGCCACCACTGGGTCATATGGCTACACCTTC

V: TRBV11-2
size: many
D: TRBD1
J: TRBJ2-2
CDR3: CASRPDRGAGELFF
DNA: TGTGCCAGCAGGCCCGACAGGGGCGCCGGGGAGCTGTTTTTT

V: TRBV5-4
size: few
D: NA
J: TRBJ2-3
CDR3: CASSYDITDTQYF
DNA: TGTGCCAGCAGCTACGACATCACAGATACGCAGTATTTT

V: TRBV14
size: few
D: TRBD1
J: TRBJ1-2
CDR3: CASSQYEGADYGYTF
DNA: TGTGCCAGCAGCCAATACGAGGGGGCCGACTATGGCTACACCTTC

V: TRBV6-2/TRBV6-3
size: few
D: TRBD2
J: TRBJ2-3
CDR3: CASKTTFMSGGTSTDTQYF
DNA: TGTGCCAGCAAAACCACTTTCATGAGCGGGGGCACTAGCACAGATACGCAGTATTTT

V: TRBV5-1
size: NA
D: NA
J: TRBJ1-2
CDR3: CASSRLGGITYGYTF
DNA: TGCGCCAGCAGCCGACTCGGGGGTATAACCTATGGCTACACCTTC

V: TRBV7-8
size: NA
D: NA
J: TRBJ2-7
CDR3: CASGAVGEQYF
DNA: TGTGCCAGCGGTGCTGTTGGGGAGCAGTACTTC

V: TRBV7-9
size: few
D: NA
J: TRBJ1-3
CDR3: CASSLEGPGNTIYF
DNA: TGTGCCAGCAGCTTAGAGGGGCCTGGAAACACCATATATTTT

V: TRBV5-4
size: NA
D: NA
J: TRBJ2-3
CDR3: CASSPTGDGYTDTQYF
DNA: TGTGCCAGCAGCCCGACCGGAGACGGGTACACAGATACGCAGTATTTT

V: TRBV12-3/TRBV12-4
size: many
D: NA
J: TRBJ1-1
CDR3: CASSLDTNTEAFF
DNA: TGTGCCAGCAGCTTGGACACGAACACTGAAGCTTTCTTT

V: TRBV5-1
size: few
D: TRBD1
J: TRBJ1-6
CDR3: CASSLTGQDRSPLHF
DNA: TGCGCCAGCAGCTTAACGGGACAGGATCGATCACCCCTCCACTTT

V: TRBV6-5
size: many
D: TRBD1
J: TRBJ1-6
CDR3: CASSYAIRTGWGGNSPLHF
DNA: TGTGCCAGCAGTTACGCTATTAGGACAGGGTGGGGGGGTAATTCACCCCTCCACTTT

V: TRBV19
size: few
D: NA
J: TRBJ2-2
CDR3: CASSIITGELFF
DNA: TGTGCCAGTAGTATCATCACCGGGGAGCTGTTTTTT

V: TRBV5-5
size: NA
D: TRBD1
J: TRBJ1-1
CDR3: CASSLAGGGYEAFF
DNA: TGTGCCAGCAGCTTGGCAGGGGGCGGTTATGAAGCTTTCTTT

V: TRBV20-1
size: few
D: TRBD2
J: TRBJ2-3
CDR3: CSAYRPAGGRSDTQYF
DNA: TGCAGTGCTTACAGGCCGGCGGGGGGGCGGTCAGATACGCAGTATTTT